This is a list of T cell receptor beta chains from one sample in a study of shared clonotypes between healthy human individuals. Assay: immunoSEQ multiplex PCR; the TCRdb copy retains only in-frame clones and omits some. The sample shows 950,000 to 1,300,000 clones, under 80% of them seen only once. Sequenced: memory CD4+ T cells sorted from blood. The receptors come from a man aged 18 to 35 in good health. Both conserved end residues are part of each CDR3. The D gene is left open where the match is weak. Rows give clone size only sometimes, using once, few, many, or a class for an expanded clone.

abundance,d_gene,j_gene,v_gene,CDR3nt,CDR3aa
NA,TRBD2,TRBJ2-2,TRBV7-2,TGTGCCAGCAGCTTAGTAGGCCGCGGGAGGGCCGCGGCCGGGGAGCTGTTTTTT,CASSLVGRGRAAAGELFF
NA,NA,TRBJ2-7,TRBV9,TGTGCCAGCAGCAGGGCGGGACAGAGGTACGACGAGCAGTACTTC,CASSRAGQRYDEQYF
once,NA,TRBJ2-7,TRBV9,TGTGCCAGCAGTAAGACGGGAACCTACGAGCAGTACTTC,CASSKTGTYEQYF
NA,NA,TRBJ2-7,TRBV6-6,TGTGCCCACGGTCGGGGCGGCGAGCAGTACTTC,CAHGRGGEQYF
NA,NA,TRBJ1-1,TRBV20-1,TGCAGTGCTGCCCCAGGCACTGAAGCTTTCTTT,CSAAPGTEAFF
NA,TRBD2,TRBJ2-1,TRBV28,TGTGCCAGCGGGGGACTAGTTAATGAGCAGTTCTTC,CASGGLVNEQFF
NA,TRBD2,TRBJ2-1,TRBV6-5,TGTGCCAGCAGTTTCGGAAGCGGGGCCTACAATGAGCAGTTCTTC,CASSFGSGAYNEQFF
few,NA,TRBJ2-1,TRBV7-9,TGTGCCAGCAGTCTCCCTGCTGCGGCTTACAATGAGCAGTTCTTC,CASSLPAAAYNEQFF
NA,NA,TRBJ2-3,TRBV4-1,TGCGCCAGCAGCCAAGTGGGGGTAGGGACAGATACGCAGTATTTT,CASSQVGVGTDTQYF
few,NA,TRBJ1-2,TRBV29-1,TGCAGCGTTGAAAGGGGCACCTATGGCTACACCTTC,CSVERGTYGYTF
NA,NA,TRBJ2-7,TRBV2,TGTGCCAGCAGTGTAGAAACTAGCAGTCGGTACTTC,CASSVETSSRYF
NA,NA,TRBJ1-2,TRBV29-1,TGCAGCGTCCGGTCGGGGAACTATGGCTACACCTTC,CSVRSGNYGYTF
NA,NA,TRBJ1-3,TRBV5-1,TGCGCCAGCAGCTTGACGGGGCTCTCTGGAAACACCATATATTTT,CASSLTGLSGNTIYF
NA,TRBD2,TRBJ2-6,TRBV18,TGTGCCAGCTCACCTCCTACGGGGGGGCCTAGTGGGGCCAACGTCCTGACTTTC,CASSPPTGGPSGANVLTF
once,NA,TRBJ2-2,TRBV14,TGTGCCAGCAGCCACCCCTCGGGATGGAGGGACACCGGGGAGCTGTTTTTT,CASSHPSGWRDTGELFF
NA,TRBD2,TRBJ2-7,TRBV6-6,TGTGCCAGCAGCCTTGGGGCGGGAGGCGAGCAGTACTTC,CASSLGAGGEQYF
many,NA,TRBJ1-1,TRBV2,TGTGCCAGCAGCGCGGTCACTGAAGCTTTCTTT,CASSAVTEAFF
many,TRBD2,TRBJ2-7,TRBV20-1,TGCAGTGCTGAGTCGGGGGGCGAGCAGTACTTC,CSAESGGEQYF
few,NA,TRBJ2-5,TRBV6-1,TGTGCCAGCAGTGAAGTCGCGGCAGGCCAGGAGACCCAGTACTTC,CASSEVAAGQETQYF
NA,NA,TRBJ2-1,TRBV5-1,TGCGCCAGCAGCTTGGTTCTAGCTCGGAACAATGAGCAGTTCTTC,CASSLVLARNNEQFF
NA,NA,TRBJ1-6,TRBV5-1,TGCGCCAGCAGCTCAACAGGCCTAAGTTCACCCCTCCACTTT,CASSSTGLSSPLHF
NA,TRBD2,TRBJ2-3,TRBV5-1,TGCGCCAGCACCATTAGTAGCGGGAGGAATTTAGATACGCAGTATTTT,CASTISSGRNLDTQYF
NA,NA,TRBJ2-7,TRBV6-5,TGTGCCAGCAGCCGGAGTGCGGACGAGCAGTACTTC,CASSRSADEQYF
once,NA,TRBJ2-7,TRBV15,TGTGCCACCTCACTAGGGGGTCCTTCCACCTCCTACGAGCAGTACTTC,CATSLGGPSTSYEQYF
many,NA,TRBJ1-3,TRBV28,TGTGCCAGCAGTTTGGTTAAGGGATGGTCTGGAAACACCATATATTTT,CASSLVKGWSGNTIYF
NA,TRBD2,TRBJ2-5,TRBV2,TGTGCCAGCAGTGTCTTTCTAGCGGGGGGCCTCAGGGAGACCCAGTACTTC,CASSVFLAGGLRETQYF
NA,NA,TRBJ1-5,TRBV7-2,TGTGCCAGCAGCTTAATGGGAGGACAGATTAGCAATCAGCCCCAGCATTTT,CASSLMGGQISNQPQHF
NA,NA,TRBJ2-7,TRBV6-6,TGTGCCAGCAGTTACCGGGACGGTGTGAGGGAGCAGTACTTC,CASSYRDGVREQYF
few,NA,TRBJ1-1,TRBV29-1,TGCAGCGTTGAAGATTGGCAGAGGGGGATGAACACTGAAGCTTTCTTT,CSVEDWQRGMNTEAFF
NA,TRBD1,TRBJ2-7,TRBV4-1,TGCGCCAGCAGCCACCGAACAGGGACAGGGGCCTACGAGCAGTACTTC,CASSHRTGTGAYEQYF
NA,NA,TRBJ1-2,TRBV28,TGTGCCAGCAGTTTGAGGGGGGCGCACATTTATGGCTACACCTTC,CASSLRGAHIYGYTF
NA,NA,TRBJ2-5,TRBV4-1,TGCGCCAGCAGCCAAGATCGGGCTAACAAGAGGGAGACCCAGTACTTC,CASSQDRANKRETQYF
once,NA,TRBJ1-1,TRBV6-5,TGTGCCAGCAGGGGGAGATTGAACACTGAAGCTTTCTTT,CASRGRLNTEAFF
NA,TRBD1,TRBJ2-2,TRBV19,TGTGCCAGTAGTACCCGGACAGGGATTGGGACCGGGGAGCTGTTTTTT,CASSTRTGIGTGELFF
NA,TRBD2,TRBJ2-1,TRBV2,TGTGCCAGCAGTGGGACTAGCGGACTACAGTTCTTC,CASSGTSGLQFF
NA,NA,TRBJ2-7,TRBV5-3,TGTGCCAGAAGCTTGAAAGCGGTGGGGAACGAGCAGTACTTC,CARSLKAVGNEQYF
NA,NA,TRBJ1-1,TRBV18,TGTGCCAGCTCAAGCAGTGACAGCCCGAACACTGAAGCTTTCTTT,CASSSSDSPNTEAFF
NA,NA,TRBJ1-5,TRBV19,TGTGCCAGTAGTCGTCCGGACGGAAACAATCAGCCCCAGCATTTT,CASSRPDGNNQPQHF
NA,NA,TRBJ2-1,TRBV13,TGTGCCAGCAGCGACAAATCTAGGAATGAGCAGTTCTTC,CASSDKSRNEQFF
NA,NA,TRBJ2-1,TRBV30,TGTGCCTGGAGTGGGGGCCTCGGCAACTACAATGAGCAGTTCTTC,CAWSGGLGNYNEQFF
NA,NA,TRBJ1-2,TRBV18,TGTGCCAGCTCACCATTAGGGCAGGACTATGGCTACACCTTC,CASSPLGQDYGYTF
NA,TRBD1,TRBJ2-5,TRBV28,TGTGCCAGCACTGAAGAGGGGGCTTGGGAGACCCAGTACTTC,CASTEEGAWETQYF
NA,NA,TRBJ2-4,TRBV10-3,TGTGCCATCAGTAAAGGGGGGAACATTCAGTACTTC,CAISKGGNIQYF
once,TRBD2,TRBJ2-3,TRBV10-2,TGCGCCAGCAGTGAGACCGGGACTAGCGGAGATACGCAGTATTTT,CASSETGTSGDTQYF
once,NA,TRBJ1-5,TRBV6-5,TGTGCCAGCAGCAGGGGAAGTAGACAGCCCCAGCATTTT,CASSRGSRQPQHF
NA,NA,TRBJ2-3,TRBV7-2,TGTGCCAGCAGCTTTGGATCCGATACGCAGTATTTT,CASSFGSDTQYF
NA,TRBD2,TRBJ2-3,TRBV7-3,TGTGCCAGCAGCTTCAGCGGGGAGAGCACAGATACGCAGTATTTT,CASSFSGESTDTQYF